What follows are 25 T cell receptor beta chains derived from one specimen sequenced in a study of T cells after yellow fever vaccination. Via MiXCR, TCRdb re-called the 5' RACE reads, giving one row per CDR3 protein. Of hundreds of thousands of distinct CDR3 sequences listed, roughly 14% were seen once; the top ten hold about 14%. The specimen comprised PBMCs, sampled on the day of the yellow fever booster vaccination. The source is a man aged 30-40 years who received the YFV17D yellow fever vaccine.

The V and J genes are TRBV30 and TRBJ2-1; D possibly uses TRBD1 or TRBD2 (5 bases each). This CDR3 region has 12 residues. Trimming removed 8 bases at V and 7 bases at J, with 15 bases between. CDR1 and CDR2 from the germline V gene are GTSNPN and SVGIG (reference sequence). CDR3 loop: CARTGPLNEQFF. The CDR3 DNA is TGTGCCCGAACGGGACCCCTAAATGAGCAGTTCTTC. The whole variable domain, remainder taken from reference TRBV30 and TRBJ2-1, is SQTIHQWPATLVQPVGSPLSLECTVEGTSNPNLYWYRQAAGRGLQLLFYSVGIGQISSEVPQNLSASRPQDRQFILSSKKLLLSDSGFYLCARTGPLNEQFFGPGTRLTVL.

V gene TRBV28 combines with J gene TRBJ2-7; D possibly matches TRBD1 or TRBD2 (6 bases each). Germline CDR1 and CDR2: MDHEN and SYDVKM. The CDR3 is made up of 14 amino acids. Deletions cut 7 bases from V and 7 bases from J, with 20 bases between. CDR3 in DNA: TGTGCCAGCACCTTCTGGGGGGCCCTCCGAGAGCAGTACTTC. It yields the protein CASTFWGALREQYF.

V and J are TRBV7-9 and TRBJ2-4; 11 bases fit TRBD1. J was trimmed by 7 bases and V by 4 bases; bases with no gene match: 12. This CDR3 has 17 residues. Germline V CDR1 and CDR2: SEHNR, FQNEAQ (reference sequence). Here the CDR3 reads CASSSIPGQGDRNIQYF. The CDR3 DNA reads TGTGCCAGCAGCTCAATCCCGGGACAGGGGGATCGTAACATTCAGTACTTC.

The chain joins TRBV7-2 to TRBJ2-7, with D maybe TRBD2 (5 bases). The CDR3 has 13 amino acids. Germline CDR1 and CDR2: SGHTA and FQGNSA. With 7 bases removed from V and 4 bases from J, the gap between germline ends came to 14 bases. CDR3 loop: CASTSQRGYEQYF. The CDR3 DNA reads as TGTGCCAGCACCTCCCAGCGCGGGTACGAGCAGTACTTC.

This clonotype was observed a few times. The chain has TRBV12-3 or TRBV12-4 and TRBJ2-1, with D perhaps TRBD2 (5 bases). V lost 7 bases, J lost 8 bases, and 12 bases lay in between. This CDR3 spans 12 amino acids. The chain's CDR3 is CASTSSNYEQFF. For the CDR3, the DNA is TGTGCCAGCACCTCTAGCAACTATGAGCAGTTCTTC.

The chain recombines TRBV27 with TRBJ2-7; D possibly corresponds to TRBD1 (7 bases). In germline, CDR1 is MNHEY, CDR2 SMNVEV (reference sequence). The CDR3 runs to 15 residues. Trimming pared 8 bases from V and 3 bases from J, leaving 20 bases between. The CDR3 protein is CASSPRGRDSYEQYF. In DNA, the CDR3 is TGTGCCAGCTCACCCCGGGGGCGGGACAGCTACGAGCAGTACTTC.

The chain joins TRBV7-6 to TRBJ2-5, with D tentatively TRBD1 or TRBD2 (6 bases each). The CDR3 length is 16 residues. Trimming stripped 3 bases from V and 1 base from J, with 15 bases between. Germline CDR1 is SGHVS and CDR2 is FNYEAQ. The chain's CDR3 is CASSFTPGGPQETQYF. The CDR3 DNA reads TGTGCCAGCAGCTTCACCCCCGGGGGCCCCCAAGAGACCCAGTACTTC.

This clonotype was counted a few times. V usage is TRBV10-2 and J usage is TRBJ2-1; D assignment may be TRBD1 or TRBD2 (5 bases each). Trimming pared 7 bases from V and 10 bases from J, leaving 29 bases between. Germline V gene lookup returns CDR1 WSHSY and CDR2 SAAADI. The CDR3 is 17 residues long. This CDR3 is CASKLEPGASTLKEQFF. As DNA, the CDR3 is TGCGCCAGCAAGTTGGAACCCGGGGCCTCAACCCTCAAGGAGCAGTTCTTC.

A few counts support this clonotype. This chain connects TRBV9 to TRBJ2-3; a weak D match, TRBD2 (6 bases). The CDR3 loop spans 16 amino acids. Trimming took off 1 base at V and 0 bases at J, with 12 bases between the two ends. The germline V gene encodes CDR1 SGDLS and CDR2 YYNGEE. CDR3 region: CASSVQGTPSTDTQYF. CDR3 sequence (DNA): TGTGCCAGCAGCGTACAAGGGACTCCAAGCACAGATACGCAGTATTTT.

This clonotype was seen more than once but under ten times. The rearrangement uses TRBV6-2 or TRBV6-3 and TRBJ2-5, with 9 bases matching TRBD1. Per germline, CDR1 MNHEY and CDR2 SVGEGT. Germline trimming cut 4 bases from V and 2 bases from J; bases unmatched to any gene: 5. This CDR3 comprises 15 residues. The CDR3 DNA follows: TGTGCCAGCAGTTTGGACAGGGGACAACAAGAGACCCAGTACTTC. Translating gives CASSLDRGQQETQYF.

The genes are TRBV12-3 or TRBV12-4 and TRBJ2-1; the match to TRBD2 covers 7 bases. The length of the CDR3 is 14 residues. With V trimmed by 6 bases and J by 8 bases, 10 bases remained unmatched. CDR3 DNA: TGTGCCAGCAGGAGGGGAGGGCCATGGGATGAGCAGTTCTTC. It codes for CASRRGGPWDEQFF.

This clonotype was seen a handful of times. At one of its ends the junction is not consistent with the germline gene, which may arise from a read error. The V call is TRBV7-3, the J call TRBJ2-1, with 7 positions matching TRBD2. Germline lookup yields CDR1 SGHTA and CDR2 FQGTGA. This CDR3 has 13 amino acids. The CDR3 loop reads CASGFGAGAEQFF. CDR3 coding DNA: TGTGCCAGCGGCTTCGGCGCGGGAGCTGAGCAGTTCTTC.

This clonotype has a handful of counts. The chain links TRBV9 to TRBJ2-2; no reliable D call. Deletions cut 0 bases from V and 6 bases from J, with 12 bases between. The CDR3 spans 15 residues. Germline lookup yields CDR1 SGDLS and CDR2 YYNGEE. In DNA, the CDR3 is TGTGCCAGCAGCGTAGGCGGAACTATTCCCGGGGAGCTGTTTTTT. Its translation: CASSVGGTIPGELFF.

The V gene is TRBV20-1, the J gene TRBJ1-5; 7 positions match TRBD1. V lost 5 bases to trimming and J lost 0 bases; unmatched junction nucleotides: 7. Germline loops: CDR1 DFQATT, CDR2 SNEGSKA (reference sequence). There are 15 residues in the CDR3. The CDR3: CSAAGGQDSNQPQHF. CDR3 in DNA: TGCAGTGCTGCCGGTGGACAGGATAGCAATCAGCCCCAGCATTTT.

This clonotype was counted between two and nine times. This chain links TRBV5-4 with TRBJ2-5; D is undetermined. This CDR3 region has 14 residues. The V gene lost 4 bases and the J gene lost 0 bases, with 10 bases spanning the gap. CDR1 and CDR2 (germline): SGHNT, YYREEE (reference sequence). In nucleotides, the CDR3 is TGTGCCAGCAGCACCGAGACCTACCAAGAGACCCAGTACTTC. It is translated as CASSTETYQETQYF.

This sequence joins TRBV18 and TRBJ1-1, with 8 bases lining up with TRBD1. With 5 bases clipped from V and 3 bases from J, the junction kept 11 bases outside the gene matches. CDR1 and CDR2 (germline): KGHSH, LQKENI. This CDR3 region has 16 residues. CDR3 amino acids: CASSVQGAAGDTEAFF. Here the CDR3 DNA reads TGTGCCAGCTCAGTCCAGGGGGCGGCGGGTGACACTGAAGCTTTCTTT.

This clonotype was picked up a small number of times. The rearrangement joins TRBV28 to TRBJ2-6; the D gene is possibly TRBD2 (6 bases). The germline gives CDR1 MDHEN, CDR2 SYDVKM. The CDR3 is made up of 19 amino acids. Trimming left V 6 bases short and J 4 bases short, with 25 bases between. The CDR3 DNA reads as TGTGCCAGCAGAAAACCCCACCCGGAGGGTAGGGCCGGGGCCAACGTCCTGACTTTC. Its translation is CASRKPHPEGRAGANVLTF.

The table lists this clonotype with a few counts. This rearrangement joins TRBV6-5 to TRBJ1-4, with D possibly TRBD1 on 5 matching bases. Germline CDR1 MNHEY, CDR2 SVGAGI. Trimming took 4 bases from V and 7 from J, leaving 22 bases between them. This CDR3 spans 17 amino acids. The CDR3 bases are TGTGCCAGCAGTTCCAAGTCCTCGGGGCCGCTAGCTGAAAAACTGTTTTTT. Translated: CASSSKSSGPLAEKLFF.

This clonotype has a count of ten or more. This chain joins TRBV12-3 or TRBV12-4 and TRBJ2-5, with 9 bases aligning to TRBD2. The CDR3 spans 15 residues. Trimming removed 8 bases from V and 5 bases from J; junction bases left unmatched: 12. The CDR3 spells CASAFSSGKGETQYF. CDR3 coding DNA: TGTGCCAGCGCCTTTTCTAGCGGGAAGGGGGAGACCCAGTACTTC.

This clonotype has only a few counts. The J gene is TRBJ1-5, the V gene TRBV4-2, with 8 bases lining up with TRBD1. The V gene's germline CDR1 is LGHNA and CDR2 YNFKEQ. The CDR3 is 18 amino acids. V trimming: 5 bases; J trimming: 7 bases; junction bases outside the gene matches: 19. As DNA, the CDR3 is TGTGCCAGCAGCGCAAGATATCAGGGGGCACTGAGAGTCCAGCCCCAGCATTTT. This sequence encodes CASSARYQGALRVQPQHF.

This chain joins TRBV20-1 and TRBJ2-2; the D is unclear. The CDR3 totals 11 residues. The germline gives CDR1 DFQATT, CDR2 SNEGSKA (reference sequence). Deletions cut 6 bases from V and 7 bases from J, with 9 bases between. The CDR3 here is CSAVADGELFF. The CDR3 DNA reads TGCAGTGCGGTCGCGGACGGGGAGCTGTTTTTT.

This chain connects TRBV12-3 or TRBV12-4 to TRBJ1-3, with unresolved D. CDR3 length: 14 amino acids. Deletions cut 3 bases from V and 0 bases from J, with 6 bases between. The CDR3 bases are TGTGCCAGCAGTTTCCAGAGCTCTGGAAACACCATATATTTT. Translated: CASSFQSSGNTIYF.

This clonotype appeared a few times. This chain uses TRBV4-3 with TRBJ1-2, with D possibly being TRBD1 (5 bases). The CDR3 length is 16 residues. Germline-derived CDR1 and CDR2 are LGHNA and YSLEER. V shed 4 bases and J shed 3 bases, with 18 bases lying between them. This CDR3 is CASSRTRRGGDYGYTF. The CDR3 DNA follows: TGCGCCAGCAGCCGAACCCGTAGGGGAGGGGACTATGGCTACACCTTC.

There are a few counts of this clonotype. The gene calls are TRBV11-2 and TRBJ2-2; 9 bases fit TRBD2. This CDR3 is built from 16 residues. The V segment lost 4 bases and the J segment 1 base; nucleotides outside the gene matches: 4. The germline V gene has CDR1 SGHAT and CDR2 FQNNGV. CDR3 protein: CASSSAGGVNTGELFF. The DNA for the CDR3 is TGTGCCAGCAGCTCCGCGGGAGGGGTGAACACCGGGGAGCTGTTTTTT. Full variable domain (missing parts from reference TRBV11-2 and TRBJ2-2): EAGVAQSPRYKIIEKRQSVAFWCNPISGHATLYWYQQILGQGPKLLIQFQNNGVVDDSQLPKDRFSAERLKGVDSTLKIQPAKLEDSAVYLCASSSAGGVNTGELFFGEGSRLTVL.

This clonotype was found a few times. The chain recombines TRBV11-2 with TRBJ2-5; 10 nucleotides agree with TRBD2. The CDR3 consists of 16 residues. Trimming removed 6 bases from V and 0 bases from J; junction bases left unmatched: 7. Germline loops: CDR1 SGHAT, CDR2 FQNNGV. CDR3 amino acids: CASRTFSGGYQETQYF. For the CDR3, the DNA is TGTGCCAGCAGAACTTTTAGCGGGGGGTACCAAGAGACCCAGTACTTC.